The sequence of this TCR beta chain was determined in a study of T-cell memory formation after mild COVID-19. MiXCR, applied by TCRdb to the 5' RACE reads, yields one record per CDR3 protein. This table has a few hundred thousand distinct CDR3 sequences, roughly a fifth appearing once. The V segment lost 6 bases and the J segment 4 bases; nucleotides outside the gene matches: 7. The CDR3 totals 15 residues. CDR1 and CDR2 from the germline V gene are SGHTA and FQGNSA. With respect to this clonotype: Antigen: not known.

Study conclusions and caveats: Mostly located in CM and EM were contracting CD4+ clones, with contracting CD8+ clones located in EMRA.

The sequence derives from a young man who had mild COVID-19 (a few samples of this study predate the infection). Cell type and time point are not known. V is TRBV7-2 and J is TRBJ2-5; 11 bases are a match to TRBD2. Sequencing was done on a sample of PBMCs or a T cell subset sorted from them (not recorded which). CDR3 amino acids: CASRFSGGAGETQYF. CDR3 DNA: TGTGCCAGCAGATTTAGCGGGGGGGCTGGAGAGACCCAGTACTTC. Full variable domain (outside the CDR3, taken from reference TRBV7-2 and TRBJ2-5): GAGVSQSPSNKVTEKGKDVELRCDPISGHTALYWYRQSLGQGLEFLIYFQGNSAPDKSGLPSDRFSAERTGGSVSTLTIQRTQQEDSAVYLCASRFSGGAGETQYFGPGTRLLVL.